This T cell receptor beta chain originates from a study of blood T cell repertoires in COVID-19. At the level of the study: Acute and convalescent COVID-19 specimens originated in the United States, Italy and Spain.

In the original workflow: Reference gene primer amplification gave nucleated cell count estimates. Clones were read by immunoSEQ multiplex PCR, and TCRdb kept only the in-frame ones, dropping some. For V, J and clone size, that table is used; D and trimming come from the DNA. The data hold roughly 240,000 clones, with about four fifths observed a single time. The CDR3 extends over 14 amino acids. The V gene's germline CDR1 is MDHEN and CDR2 SYDVKM. V gave up 3 bases and J gave up 1 base, with 9 bases separating them. Sequenced: PBMCs or T cells enriched from blood (not recorded which). This receptor was identified in a woman in her thirties or forties who had been exposed to COVID-19. The chain uses TRBV28 and TRBJ1-1; no clear D. This CDR3 reads CASSFPGGNTEAFF. The DNA for the CDR3 is TGTGCCAGCAGTTTCCCCGGCGGGAACACTGAAGCTTTCTTT.